These 17 T cell receptor beta chains came from one sample sequenced in a study of blood T cell repertoires in COVID-19. Repertoires were generated with immunoSEQ multiplex PCR, while TCRdb's copy carries only in-frame clones and drops some. The repertoire holds about 110,000 clones, with 84% as singletons. Sequenced: peripheral blood. All receptors derive from an older woman with acute or convalescent COVID-19.

The V and J genes are TRBV7-3 and TRBJ1-3; no firm D call. Germline loops: CDR1 SGHTA, CDR2 FQGTGA. V was shortened by 4 bases and J by 0 bases, with 19 bases between the two germline ends. CDR3 length: 18 amino acids. CDR3 coding DNA: TGTGCCAGCAGCTCCCCCGGGGTGGGTAGGACCTCTGGAAACACCATATATTTT. Its protein product is CASSSPGVGRTSGNTIYF.

The chain joins TRBV3-1 (or the pseudogene TRBV3-2) to TRBJ2-2; possible D gene TRBD2, 5 bases. The CDR3 consists of 16 residues. The germline gives CDR1 LGHDT, CDR2 YNNKEL (reference sequence). V was trimmed by 1 base and J by 5 bases, leaving 14 bases between them. The DNA for the CDR3 is TGTGCCAGCAGCCAAGGGTATGGTGGGAGAACCGGGGAGCTGTTTTTT. Translation: CASSQGYGGRTGELFF.

This chain connects TRBV4-1 to TRBJ2-5; D uncertain. Between the trimmed V and J ends, which lost 1 base and 4 bases, there was a span of 10 bases. The CDR3 contains 14 residues. Looked up from germline, CDR1 is MGHRA and CDR2 is YSYEKL. The CDR3 region is CASSQGLLGETQYF. The CDR3 bases are TGCGCCAGCAGCCAAGGACTGTTGGGAGAGACCCAGTACTTC.

The rearrangement links TRBV6-2 or TRBV6-3 to TRBJ2-2; the D gene is possibly TRBD2 (5 bases). Trimming took 3 bases from V and 6 from J, leaving 14 bases between them. The germline V gene has CDR1 MNHEY and CDR2 SVGEGT. The CDR3 contains 15 residues. This CDR3 reads CASSYGLWVAGELFF. CDR3 in DNA: TGTGCCAGCAGTTATGGACTGTGGGTCGCCGGGGAGCTGTTTTTT.

A note on this clone: Other nucleotide sequences in the sample specify the same CDR3. This rearrangement joins TRBV2 to TRBJ1-5; D is ambiguous. The CDR3 is 12 amino acids. The germline V gene encodes CDR1 SNHLY and CDR2 FYNNEI. Deletions cut 7 bases from V and 2 bases from J, with 6 bases between. The CDR3 here is CASMAGNQPQHF. DNA for the CDR3: TGTGCCAGCATGGCAGGCAATCAGCCCCAGCATTTT.

The chain couples TRBV19 to TRBJ1-2, with 10 positions matching TRBD1. The trim removed 5 bases at V and 5 bases at J, leaving 8 bases unmatched. Germline CDR1 LNHDA, CDR2 SQIVND (reference sequence). The CDR3 totals 15 residues. The CDR3 is CASSAPDRGIYGYTF. Written as DNA, the CDR3 is TGTGCCAGTAGTGCACCGGACAGGGGGATATATGGCTACACCTTC.

V is TRBV9 and J is TRBJ2-3; no definite D call. CDR3 size: 15 residues. Per the germline V gene, CDR1 is SGDLS and CDR2 is YYNGEE. The germline V and J ends were trimmed by 0 bases and 6 bases, with 14 bases remaining between them. The CDR3 reads CASSVARPGSDTQYF. The CDR3 DNA is TGTGCCAGCAGCGTAGCAAGGCCAGGCTCGGATACGCAGTATTTT.

V usage is TRBV18 and J usage is TRBJ2-3; D may be TRBD2 (5 bases). V lost 2 bases, J lost 0 bases, and 9 bases lay in between. The CDR3 loop spans 15 amino acids. The germline V gene has CDR1 KGHSH and CDR2 LQKENI. The CDR3, as DNA: TGTGCCAGCTCACCAGCGGCGGGTAGCACAGATACGCAGTATTTT. Translated: CASSPAAGSTDTQYF.

The chain uses TRBV13 and TRBJ1-2; D remains ambiguous. Germline loops: CDR1 PRHDT, CDR2 FYEKMQ (reference sequence). Trimming removed 2 bases from V and 0 bases from J, with 7 bases in between. The CDR3 spans 14 residues. The CDR3 region is CASSLKAANYGYTF. CDR3 DNA: TGTGCCAGCAGCTTAAAGGCGGCTAACTATGGCTACACCTTC.

The chain combines TRBV6-1 with TRBJ1-4; 7 bases align to TRBD1. The V gene end was trimmed by 3 bases and the J gene end by 8 bases; junction bases not matched to a gene: 9. The CDR3 is made up of 15 amino acids. Germline assignment: CDR1 MNHNS and CDR2 SASEGT. CDR3 sequence (DNA): TGTGCCAGCAGTGACGGGGCAGGGGGAGGCGAAAAACTGTTTTTT. This codes for CASSDGAGGGEKLFF.

The chain links TRBV12-3 or TRBV12-4 to TRBJ2-3, with no clear D. The CDR3 totals 12 residues. Deletions cut 6 bases from V and 2 bases from J, with 6 bases between. The CDR3 region is CASSSVTDTQYF. DNA for the CDR3: TGTGCCAGCAGCTCTGTCACAGATACGCAGTATTTT.

This sequence joins TRBV27 and TRBJ1-3; 7 bases are shared with TRBD1. Germline CDR1 and CDR2: MNHEY and SMNVEV (reference sequence). The CDR3 has 15 residues. V lost 6 bases, J lost 1 base, and 6 bases stayed unmatched. The CDR3 DNA is TGTGCCAGCAGGCGACAGGGTTCGTCTGGAAACACCATATATTTT. Translation gives CASRRQGSSGNTIYF.

The CDR3 reads CASRAISGTEAFF. CDR3 bases: TGTGCCAGCAGGGCAATCTCAGGCACTGAAGCTTTCTTT. The V gene is TRBV3-1 (or the pseudogene TRBV3-2), the J gene TRBJ1-1; no definite D call. Germline CDR1 is LGHDT and CDR2 is YNNKEL (reference sequence). The CDR3 runs 13 residues. Trimming took 6 bases from V and 4 from J, leaving 12 bases between them.

This chain connects TRBV5-1 to TRBJ2-7; D call uncertain. V was shortened by 4 bases and J by 13 bases, with 24 bases between the two germline ends. Germline CDR1 is SGHRS and CDR2 is YFSETQ. The CDR3 spans 14 residues. The chain's CDR3 is CASSAETIPKIIYF. CDR3 DNA: TGCGCCAGCAGCGCTGAGACAATACCCAAAATAATTTACTTC.

V gene TRBV19 combines with J gene TRBJ2-1; tentative D call: TRBD2 (6 bases). Germline V gives CDR1 LNHDA, CDR2 SQIVND (reference sequence). V shed 6 bases and J shed 8 bases, with 14 bases lying between them. The CDR3 spans 13 residues. The CDR3 here is CASSPRGSYEQFF. The CDR3, as DNA: TGTGCCAGTAGCCCCCGGGGGTCATATGAGCAGTTCTTC.

V usage is TRBV7-3 and J usage is TRBJ1-2, with 7 bases matching TRBD1. The V gene's germline CDR1 is SGHTA and CDR2 FQGTGA. The CDR3 is 14 residues long. V was pared by 0 bases and J by 7 bases, with 5 bases of the junction left unmatched. The CDR3 coding sequence is TGTGCCAGCAGCTTAACCAGGGGGTTAAGTGGCTACACCTTC. This encodes CASSLTRGLSGYTF.

The chain carries TRBV10-1 and TRBJ2-2, with TRBD2 identical over 14 bases. Unmatched junction bases numbered 8, after V lost 3 bases and J lost 5 bases. Germline lookup yields CDR1 WNHNN and CDR2 SYGVQD (reference sequence). This CDR3 contains 18 residues. The CDR3 sequence: CASSDPGLAGVGTGELFF. CDR3 DNA sequence: TGCGCCAGCAGTGACCCGGGACTAGCGGGAGTGGGGACCGGGGAGCTGTTTTTT.